This T cell receptor (beta chain) is from a study of T cell responses to AZD1222 COVID-19 vaccine. V lost 5 bases and J lost 0; bases outside the gene matches: 8. The germline gives CDR1 MNHEY, CDR2 SVGEGT. The CDR3 length is 16 residues. In the case of this clone: Its antigen is not known.

Clones were read by immunoSEQ multiplex PCR, and TCRdb kept only the in-frame ones, dropping some. The table records 75,000 to 95,000 clones, 70% to 90% of them present only once. Study outcomes and limitations: The CD4 TCRs associated with vaccination extended across spike and predominated at 160-218 and 743-854. Epitopes outside B.1.351 and B.1.1.7 mutated regions reportedly drew nearly half of spike TCRs. Spike-specific TCR breadth and depth grew following two AZD1222 doses.

The origin of this receptor is an adult in good health. The V gene is TRBV6-2 or TRBV6-3, the J gene TRBJ1-1; 8 bases match TRBD1. The sequencing here drew on peripheral blood, taken on day 0 of AZD1222 vaccination. The CDR3 region is CASSQDRVTMNTEAFF. The CDR3 region has the DNA TGTGCCAGCAGTCAGGACAGGGTGACCATGAACACTGAAGCTTTCTTT.